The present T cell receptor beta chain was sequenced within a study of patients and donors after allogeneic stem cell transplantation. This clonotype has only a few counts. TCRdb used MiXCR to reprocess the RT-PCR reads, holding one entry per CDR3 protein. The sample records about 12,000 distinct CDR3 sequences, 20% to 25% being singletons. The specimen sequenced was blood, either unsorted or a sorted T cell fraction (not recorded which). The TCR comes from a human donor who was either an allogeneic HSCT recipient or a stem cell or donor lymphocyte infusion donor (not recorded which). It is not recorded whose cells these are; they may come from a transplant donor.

The CDR3, as DNA: TGTGCCAGCAGCTCCGAGTGGGCCGACCGGTATGGCTACACCTTC. Amino acids: CASSSEWADRYGYTF. The genes are TRBV7-8 and TRBJ1-2; D is unclear. Trimming took off 4 bases at V and 5 bases at J, with 17 bases between the two ends. This CDR3 is 15 amino acids long. Germline lookup yields CDR1 SGHVS and CDR2 FQNEAQ.